This T cell receptor beta chain was sequenced in a study of healthy donors' naive CD4 and CD8 T cells. As for the study in general: TCR alpha primers covered all functional IMGT alpha gene variants. Study observations and caveats: Negatively charged CDR3s marked CD8+ lineage; positively charged CDR3s marked CD4+ lineage. Bias from naive T cell homeostatic proliferation was not addressed.

A linear amplification protocol produced the TCR libraries from 500 ng of total RNA. TCRdb fed the reads into MiXCR, producing one record per CDR3 protein. This sample carries 180,000 or so distinct CDR3 sequences, around 80% of them seen once, and the ten largest clones take approximately 2.5%. CD4+CD8-CD45RO-CD45RA+ cells were naive CD4+; CD8+CD4-CD45RA+CD27bright cells were naive CD8+. In the case of this clonotype: As yet, its antigen is unknown.

The CDR3 sequence is 14 residues long. From germline, CDR1 is SQVTM and CDR2 ANQGSEA. The V gene lost 4 bases and the J gene lost 2 bases, with 14 bases spanning the gap. The J gene is TRBJ2-5, the V gene TRBV29-1; possibly TRBD1 for D (5 bases). The sample was naive CD4+ and CD8+ T cells sorted from blood, pooled from several donors. The source of this sequence is a pool of human donors in good health; the sample pools cells from several healthy donors. This chain's CDR3 is CSVGGFSLQETQYF. The DNA of the CDR3 is TGCAGCGTTGGGGGCTTCAGCCTACAAGAGACCCAGTACTTC.